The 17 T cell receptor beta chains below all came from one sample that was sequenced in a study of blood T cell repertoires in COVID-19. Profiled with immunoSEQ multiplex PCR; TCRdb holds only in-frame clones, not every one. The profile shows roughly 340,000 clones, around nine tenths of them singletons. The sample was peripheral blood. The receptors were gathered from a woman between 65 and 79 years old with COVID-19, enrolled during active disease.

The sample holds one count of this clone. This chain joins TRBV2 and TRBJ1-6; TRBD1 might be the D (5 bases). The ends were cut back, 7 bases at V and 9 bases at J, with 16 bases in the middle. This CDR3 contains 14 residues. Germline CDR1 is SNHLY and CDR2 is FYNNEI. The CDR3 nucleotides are TGTGCCAGCATCGGTCAGGGTAACCGTTCACCCCTCCACTTT. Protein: CASIGQGNRSPLHF. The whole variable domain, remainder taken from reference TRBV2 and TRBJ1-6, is EPEVTQTPSHQVTQMGQEVILRCVPISNHLYFYWYRQILGQKVEFLVSFYNNEISEKSEIFDDQFSVERPDGSNFTLKIRSTKLEDSAMYFCASIGQGNRSPLHFGNGTRLTVT.

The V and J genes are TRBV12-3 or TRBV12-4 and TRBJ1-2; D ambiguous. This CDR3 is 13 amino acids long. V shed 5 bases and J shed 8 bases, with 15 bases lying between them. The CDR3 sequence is CASSTTGLGGYTF. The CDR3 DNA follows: TGTGCCAGCAGTACTACGGGGTTGGGGGGCTACACCTTC.

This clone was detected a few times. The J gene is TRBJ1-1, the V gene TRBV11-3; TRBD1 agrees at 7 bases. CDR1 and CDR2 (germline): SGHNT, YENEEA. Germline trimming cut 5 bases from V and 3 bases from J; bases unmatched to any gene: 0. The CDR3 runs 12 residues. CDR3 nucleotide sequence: TGTGCCAGCAGCCAGGGGGACACTGAAGCTTTCTTT. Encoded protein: CASSQGDTEAFF.

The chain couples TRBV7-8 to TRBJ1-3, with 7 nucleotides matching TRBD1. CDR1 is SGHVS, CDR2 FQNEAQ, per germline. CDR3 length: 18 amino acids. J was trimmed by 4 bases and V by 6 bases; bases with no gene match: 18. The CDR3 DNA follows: TGTGCCAGCAGTCCTTGGGGACTCCAGACAGGGATAGGAAACACCATATATTTT. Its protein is CASSPWGLQTGIGNTIYF. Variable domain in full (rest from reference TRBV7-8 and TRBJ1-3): GAGVSQSPRYKVAKRGQDVALRCDPISGHVSLFWYQQALGQGPEFLTYFQNEAQLDKSGLPSDRFFAERPEGSVSTLKIQRTQQEDSAVYLCASSPWGLQTGIGNTIYFGEGSWLTVV.

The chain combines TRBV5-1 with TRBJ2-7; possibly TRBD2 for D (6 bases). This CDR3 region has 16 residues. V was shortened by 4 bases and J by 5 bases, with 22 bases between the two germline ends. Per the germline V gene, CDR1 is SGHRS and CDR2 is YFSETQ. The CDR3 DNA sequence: TGCGCCAGCAGCCCGGATGGGGCGGTGGGACTTAACGAGCAGTACTTC. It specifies CASSPDGAVGLNEQYF.

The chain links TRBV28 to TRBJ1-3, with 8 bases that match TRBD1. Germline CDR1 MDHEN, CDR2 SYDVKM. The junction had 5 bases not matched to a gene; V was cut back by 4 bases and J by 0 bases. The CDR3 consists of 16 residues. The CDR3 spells CASSYPGQVSGNTIYF. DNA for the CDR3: TGTGCCAGCAGTTATCCGGGACAGGTCTCTGGAAACACCATATATTTT.

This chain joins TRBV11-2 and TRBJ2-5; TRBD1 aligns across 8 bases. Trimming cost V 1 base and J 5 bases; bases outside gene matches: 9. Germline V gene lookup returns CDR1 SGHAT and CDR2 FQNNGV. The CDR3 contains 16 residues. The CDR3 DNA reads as TGTGCCAGCAGCTTAGGGCCCCAGGGGGCTAGTGAGACCCAGTACTTC. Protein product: CASSLGPQGASETQYF.

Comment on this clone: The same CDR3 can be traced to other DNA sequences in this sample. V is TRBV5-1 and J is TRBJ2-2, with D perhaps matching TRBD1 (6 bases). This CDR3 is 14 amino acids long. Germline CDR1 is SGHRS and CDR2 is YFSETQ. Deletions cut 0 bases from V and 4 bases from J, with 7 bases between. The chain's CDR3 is CASSLEGGTGELFF. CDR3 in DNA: TGCGCCAGCAGCTTGGAAGGGGGCACCGGGGAGCTGTTTTTT.

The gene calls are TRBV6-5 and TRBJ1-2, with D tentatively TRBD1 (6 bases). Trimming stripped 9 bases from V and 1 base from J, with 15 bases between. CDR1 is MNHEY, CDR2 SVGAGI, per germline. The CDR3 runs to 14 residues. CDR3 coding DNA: TGTGCCAGTACGTCGACAGGAAGTAACTATGGCTACACCTTC. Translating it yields CASTSTGSNYGYTF.

The CDR3 region is CATSSLALDTDTQYF. The DNA of the CDR3 is TGTGCCACCAGCAGTTTAGCTTTAGACACAGATACGCAGTATTTT. V and J are TRBV15 and TRBJ2-3; D gene unclear. This CDR3 region has 15 residues. Trimming stripped 3 bases from V and 2 bases from J, with 12 bases between. Germline V gene data show CDR1 as LNHNV and CDR2 as YYDKDF (reference sequence).

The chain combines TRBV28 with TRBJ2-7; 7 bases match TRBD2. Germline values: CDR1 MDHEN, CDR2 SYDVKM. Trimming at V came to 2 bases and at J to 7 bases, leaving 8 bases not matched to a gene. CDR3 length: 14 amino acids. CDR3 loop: CASSLTRGAGEQYF. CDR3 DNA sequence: TGTGCCAGCAGTTTAACCCGAGGAGCGGGGGAGCAGTACTTC. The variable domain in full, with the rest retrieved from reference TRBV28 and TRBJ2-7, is DVKVTQSSRYLVKRTGEKVFLECVQDMDHENMFWYRQDPGLGLRLIYFSYDVKMKEKGDIPEGYSVSREKKERFSLILESASTNQTSMYLCASSLTRGAGEQYFGPGTRLTVT.

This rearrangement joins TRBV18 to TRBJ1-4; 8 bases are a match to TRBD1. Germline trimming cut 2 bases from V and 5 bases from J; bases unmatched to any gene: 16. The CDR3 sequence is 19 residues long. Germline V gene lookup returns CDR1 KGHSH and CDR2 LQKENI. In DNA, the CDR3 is TGTGCCAGCTCACCATTCTCAGCCCTCCGGGACAGGTGGAATGAAAAACTGTTTTTT. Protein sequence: CASSPFSALRDRWNEKLFF.

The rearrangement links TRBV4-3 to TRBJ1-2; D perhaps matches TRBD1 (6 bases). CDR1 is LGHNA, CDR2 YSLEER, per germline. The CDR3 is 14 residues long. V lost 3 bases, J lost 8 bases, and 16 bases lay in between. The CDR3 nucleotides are TGCGCCAGCAGCCAGGTCCTACAGGGAAAGGGCTACACCTTC. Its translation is CASSQVLQGKGYTF.

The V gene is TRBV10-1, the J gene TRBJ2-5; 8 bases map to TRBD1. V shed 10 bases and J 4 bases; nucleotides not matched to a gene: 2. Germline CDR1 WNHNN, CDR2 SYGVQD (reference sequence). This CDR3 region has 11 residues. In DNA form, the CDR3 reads TGCGCCACCGGGACAGGAGAGACCCAGTACTTC. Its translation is CATGTGETQYF.

The CDR3 DNA reads as TGTGCCAGCAGCCCGGGGGGTGACTCGTATGGCTACACCTTC. Translation gives CASSPGGDSYGYTF. This rearrangement joins TRBV5-4 to TRBJ1-2, with D perhaps TRBD1 (5 bases). CDR3 size: 14 residues. Germline CDR1 and CDR2: SGHNT and YYREEE (reference sequence). V was clipped by 4 bases and J by 5 bases, with 15 bases between them.

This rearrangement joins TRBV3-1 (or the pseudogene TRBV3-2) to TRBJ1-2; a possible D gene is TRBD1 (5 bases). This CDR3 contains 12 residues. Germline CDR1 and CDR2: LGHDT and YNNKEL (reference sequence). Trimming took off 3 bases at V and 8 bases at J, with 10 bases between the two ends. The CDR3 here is CASSQNRLGYTF. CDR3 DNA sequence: TGTGCCAGCAGCCAGAACAGGCTGGGCTACACCTTC.

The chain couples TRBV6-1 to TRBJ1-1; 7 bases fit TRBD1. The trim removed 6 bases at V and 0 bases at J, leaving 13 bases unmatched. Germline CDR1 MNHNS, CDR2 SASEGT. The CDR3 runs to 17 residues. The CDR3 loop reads CASRETGARPMNTEAFF. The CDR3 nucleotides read TGTGCCAGCAGAGAAACAGGGGCAAGGCCGATGAACACTGAAGCTTTCTTT.